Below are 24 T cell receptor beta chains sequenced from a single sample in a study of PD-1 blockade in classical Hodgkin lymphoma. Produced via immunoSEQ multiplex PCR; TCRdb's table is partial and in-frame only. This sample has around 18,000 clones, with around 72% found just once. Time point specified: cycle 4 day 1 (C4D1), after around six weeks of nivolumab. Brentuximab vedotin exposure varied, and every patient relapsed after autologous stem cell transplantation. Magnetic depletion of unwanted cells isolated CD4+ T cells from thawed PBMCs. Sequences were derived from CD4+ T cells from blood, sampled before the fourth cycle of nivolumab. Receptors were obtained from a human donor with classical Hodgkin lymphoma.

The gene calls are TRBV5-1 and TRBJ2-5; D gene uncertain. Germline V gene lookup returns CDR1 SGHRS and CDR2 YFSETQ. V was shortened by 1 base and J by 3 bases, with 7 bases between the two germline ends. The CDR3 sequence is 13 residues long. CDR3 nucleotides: TGCGCCAGCAGCTTGAGTCGGGAAGAGACCCAGTACTTC. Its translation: CASSLSREETQYF.

The CDR3 DNA follows: TGTGCCAGCAGCCAAGGGATAGGGGTGAACACTGAAGCTTTCTTT. Protein: CASSQGIGVNTEAFF. This chain uses TRBV4-2 with TRBJ1-1; D is perhaps TRBD1 (5 bases). The V and J ends lost 1 base and 0 bases respectively, with 9 bases between them. Germline CDR1 LGHNA, CDR2 YNFKEQ. The CDR3 runs to 15 residues.

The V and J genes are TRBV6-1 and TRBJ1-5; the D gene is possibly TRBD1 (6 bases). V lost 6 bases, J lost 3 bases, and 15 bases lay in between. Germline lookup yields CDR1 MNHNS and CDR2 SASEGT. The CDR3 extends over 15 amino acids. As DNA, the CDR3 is TGTGCCAGCAGAACCGGGACATCTTTCAATCAGCCCCAGCATTTT. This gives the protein CASRTGTSFNQPQHF.

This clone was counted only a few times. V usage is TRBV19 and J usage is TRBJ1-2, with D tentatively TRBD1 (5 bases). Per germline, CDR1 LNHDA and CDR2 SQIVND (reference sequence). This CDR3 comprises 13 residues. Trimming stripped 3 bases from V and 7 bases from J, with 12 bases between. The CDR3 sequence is CASSIGRGTGYTF. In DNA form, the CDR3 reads TGTGCCAGTAGTATCGGTCGGGGGACTGGCTACACCTTC.

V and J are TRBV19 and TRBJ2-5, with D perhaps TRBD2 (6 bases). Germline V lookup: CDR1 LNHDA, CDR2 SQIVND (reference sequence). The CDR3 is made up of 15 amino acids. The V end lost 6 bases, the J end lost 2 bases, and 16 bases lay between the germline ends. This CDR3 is CASSQAGYRQETQYF. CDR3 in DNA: TGTGCCAGTAGCCAGGCGGGGTACCGTCAAGAGACCCAGTACTTC.

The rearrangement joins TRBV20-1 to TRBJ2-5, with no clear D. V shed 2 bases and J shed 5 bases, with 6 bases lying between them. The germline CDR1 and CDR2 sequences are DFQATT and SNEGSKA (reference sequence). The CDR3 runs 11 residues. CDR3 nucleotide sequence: TGCAGTGCTAGAAAGGCTGAGACCCAGTACTTC. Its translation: CSARKAETQYF.

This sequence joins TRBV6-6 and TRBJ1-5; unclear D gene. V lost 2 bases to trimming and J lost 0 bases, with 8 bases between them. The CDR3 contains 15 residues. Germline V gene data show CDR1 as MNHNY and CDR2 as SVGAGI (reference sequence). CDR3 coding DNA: TGTGCCAGCAGTTACGGGCCAAATAGCAATCAGCCCCAGCATTTT. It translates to CASSYGPNSNQPQHF.

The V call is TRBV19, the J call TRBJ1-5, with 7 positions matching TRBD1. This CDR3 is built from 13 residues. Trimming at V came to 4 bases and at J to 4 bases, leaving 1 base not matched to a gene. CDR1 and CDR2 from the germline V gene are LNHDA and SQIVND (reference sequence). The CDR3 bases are TGTGCCAGTAGTAACAGGGGAAATCAGCCCCAGCATTTT. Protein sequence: CASSNRGNQPQHF.

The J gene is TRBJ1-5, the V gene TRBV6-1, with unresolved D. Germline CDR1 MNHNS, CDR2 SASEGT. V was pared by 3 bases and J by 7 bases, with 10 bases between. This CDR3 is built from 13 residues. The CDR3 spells CASSDPDGQPQHF. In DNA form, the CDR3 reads TGTGCCAGCAGTGACCCCGACGGACAGCCCCAGCATTTT.

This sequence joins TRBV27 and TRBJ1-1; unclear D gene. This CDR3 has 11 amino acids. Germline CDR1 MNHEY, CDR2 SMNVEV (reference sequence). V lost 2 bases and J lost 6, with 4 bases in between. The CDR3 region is CASSLNPEAFF. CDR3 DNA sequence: TGTGCCAGCAGTTTAAACCCTGAAGCTTTCTTT.

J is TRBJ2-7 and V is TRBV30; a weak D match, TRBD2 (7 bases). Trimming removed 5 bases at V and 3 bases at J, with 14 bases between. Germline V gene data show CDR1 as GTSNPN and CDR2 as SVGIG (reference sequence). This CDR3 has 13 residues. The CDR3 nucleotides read TGTGCCTGGGGCAGGGGAGGGGTCTACGAGCAGTACTTC. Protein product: CAWGRGGVYEQYF.

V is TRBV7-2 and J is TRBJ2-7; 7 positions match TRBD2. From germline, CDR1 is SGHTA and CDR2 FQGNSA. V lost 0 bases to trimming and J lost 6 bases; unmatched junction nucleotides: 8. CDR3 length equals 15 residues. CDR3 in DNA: TGTGCCAGCAGCTTAGCAGGAGTGACTAGCTTCGAGCAGTACTTC. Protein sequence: CASSLAGVTSFEQYF.

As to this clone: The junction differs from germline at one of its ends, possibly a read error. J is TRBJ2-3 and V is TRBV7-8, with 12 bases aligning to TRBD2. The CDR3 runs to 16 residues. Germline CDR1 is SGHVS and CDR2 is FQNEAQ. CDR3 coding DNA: TGTGCCAGCAGCCTAGCGGGAGGGCCAAGCACAGATACGCAGTATTTT. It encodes CASSLAGGPSTDTQYF.

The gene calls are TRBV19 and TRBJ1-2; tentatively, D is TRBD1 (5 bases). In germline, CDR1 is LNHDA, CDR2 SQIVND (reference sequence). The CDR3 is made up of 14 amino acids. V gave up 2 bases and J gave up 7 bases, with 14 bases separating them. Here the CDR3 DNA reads TGTGCCAGTAGTATAAAGGGGTTTATCGGTGGCTACACCTTC. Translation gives CASSIKGFIGGYTF.

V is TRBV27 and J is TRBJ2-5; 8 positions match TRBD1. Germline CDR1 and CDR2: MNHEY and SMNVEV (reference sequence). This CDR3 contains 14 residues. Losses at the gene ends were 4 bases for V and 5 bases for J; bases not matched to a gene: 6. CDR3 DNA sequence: TGTGCCAGCAGTTCACGGACAGGGTTGGAGACCCAGTACTTC. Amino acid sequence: CASSSRTGLETQYF.

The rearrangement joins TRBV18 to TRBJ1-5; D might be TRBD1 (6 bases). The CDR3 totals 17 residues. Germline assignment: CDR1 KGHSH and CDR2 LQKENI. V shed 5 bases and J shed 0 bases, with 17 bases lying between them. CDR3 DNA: TGTGCCAGCTCATCGACCCTACAGGGTGCTAGCAATCAGCCCCAGCATTTT. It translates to CASSSTLQGASNQPQHF.

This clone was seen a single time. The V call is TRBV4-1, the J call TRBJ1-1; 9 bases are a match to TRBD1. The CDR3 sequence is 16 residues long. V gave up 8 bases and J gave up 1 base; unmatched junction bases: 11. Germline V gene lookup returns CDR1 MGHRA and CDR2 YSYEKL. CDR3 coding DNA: TGCGCCAGCGGGTCTTACGACAGGGGGTCGAACACTGAAGCTTTCTTT. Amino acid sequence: CASGSYDRGSNTEAFF.

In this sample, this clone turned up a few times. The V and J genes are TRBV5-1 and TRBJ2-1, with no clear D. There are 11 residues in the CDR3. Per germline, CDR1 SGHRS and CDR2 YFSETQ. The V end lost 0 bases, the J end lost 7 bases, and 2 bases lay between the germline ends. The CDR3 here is CASSLANEQFF. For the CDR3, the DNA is TGCGCCAGCAGCTTGGCTAATGAGCAGTTCTTC.

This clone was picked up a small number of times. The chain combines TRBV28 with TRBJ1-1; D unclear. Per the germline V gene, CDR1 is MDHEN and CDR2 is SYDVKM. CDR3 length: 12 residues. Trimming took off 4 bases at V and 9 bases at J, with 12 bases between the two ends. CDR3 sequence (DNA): TGTGCCAGCAGTTCTACCTTATCTCAAGCTTTCTTT. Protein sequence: CASSSTLSQAFF.

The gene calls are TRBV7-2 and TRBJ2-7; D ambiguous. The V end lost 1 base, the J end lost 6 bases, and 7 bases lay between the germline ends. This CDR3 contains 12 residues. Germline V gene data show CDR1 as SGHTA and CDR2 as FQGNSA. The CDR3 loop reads CASSLGPREQYF. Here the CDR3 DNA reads TGTGCCAGCAGCTTAGGTCCCCGCGAGCAGTACTTC.

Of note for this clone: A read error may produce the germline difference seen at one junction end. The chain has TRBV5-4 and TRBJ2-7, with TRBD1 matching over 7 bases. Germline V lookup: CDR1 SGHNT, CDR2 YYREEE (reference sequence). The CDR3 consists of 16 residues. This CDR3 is CASSQRQPGQFYEQYF. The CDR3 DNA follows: TGCGCCAGCAGCCAGAGACAACCGGGACAGTTCTACGAGCAGTACTTC.

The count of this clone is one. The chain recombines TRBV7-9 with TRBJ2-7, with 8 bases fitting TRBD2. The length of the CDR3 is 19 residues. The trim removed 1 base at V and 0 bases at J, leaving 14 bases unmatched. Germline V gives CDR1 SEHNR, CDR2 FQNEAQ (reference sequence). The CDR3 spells CASSLDVAGGEWGSYEQYF. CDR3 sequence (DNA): TGTGCCAGCAGCTTAGATGTTGCGGGAGGAGAGTGGGGCTCCTACGAGCAGTACTTC.

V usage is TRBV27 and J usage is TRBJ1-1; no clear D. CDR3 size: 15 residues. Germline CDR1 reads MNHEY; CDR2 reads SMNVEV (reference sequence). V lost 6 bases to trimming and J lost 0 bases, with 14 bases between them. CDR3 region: CASRALSTLNTEAFF. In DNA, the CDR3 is TGTGCCAGCAGGGCCCTCAGTACATTGAACACTGAAGCTTTCTTT.

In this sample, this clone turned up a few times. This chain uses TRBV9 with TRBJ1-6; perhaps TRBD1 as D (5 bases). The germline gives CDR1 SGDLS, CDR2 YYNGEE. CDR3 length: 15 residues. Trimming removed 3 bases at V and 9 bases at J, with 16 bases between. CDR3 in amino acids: CASSAFQGGGSPLHF. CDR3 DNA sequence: TGTGCCAGCAGCGCGTTCCAGGGTGGTGGTTCACCCCTCCACTTT.